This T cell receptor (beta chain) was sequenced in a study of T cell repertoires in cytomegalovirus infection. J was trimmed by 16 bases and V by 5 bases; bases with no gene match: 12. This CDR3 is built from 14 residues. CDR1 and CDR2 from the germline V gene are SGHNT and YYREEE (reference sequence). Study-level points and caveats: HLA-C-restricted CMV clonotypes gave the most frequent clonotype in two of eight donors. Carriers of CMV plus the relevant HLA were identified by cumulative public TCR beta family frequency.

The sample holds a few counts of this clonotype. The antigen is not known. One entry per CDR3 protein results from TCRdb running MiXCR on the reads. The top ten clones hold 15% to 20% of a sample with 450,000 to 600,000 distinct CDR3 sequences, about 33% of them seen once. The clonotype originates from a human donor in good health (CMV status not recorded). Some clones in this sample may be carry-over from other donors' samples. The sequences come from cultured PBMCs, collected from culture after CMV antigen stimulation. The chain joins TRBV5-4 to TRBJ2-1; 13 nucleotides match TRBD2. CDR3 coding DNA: TGTGCCAGCAGAACCGGGACTAGCGGGATTAAGGATTTCTTC. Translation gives CASRTGTSGIKDFF.